The source of this T cell receptor beta chain is a study of cytomegalovirus exposure and HLA in healthy donors. Amplification used 60 Vbeta primers and 13 Jbeta primers. The data were produced by immunoSEQ multiplex PCR, yet TCRdb's version contains in-frame clones alone and is incomplete. The sample lists 150,000 to 200,000 clones; roughly 79% were seen once. The CDR3 loop spans 16 amino acids. The J segment lost 8 bases and the V segment lost 3 bases, leaving 11 bases of the junction unmatched. CDR1 is LNHDA, CDR2 SQIVND, per germline (reference sequence). The sequenced sample was PBMCs. The rearrangement joins TRBV19 to TRBJ2-3, with 10 bases matching TRBD1. The clonotype originates from a woman aged 40-49 years in good health and CMV-seronegative. CDR3 bases: TGTGCCAGTAGTATTTACCCGGGACAGGGGCCCGGTACGCAGTATTTT. Protein product: CASSIYPGQGPGTQYF.